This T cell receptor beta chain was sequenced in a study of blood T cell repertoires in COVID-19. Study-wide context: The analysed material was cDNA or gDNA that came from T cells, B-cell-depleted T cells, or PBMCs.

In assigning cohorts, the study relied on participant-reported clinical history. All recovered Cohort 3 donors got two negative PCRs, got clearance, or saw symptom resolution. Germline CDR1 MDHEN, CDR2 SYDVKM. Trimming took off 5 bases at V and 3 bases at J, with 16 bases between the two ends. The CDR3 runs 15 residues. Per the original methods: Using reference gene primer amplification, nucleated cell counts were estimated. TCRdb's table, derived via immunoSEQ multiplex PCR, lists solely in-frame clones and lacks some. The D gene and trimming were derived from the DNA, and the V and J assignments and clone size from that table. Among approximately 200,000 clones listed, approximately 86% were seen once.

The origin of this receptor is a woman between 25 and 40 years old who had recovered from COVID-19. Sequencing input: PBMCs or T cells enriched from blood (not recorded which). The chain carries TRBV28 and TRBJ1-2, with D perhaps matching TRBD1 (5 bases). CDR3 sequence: CASSLGGGLDYGYTF. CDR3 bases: TGTGCCAGCAGTCTGGGGGGGGGACTCGACTATGGCTACACCTTC.